These T cell receptor beta chains were read from a single sample in a study of shared clonotypes between healthy human individuals. Measured with immunoSEQ multiplex PCR; TCRdb has only the in-frame clones, and not every one. The table records about 1.5 million clones, around 98% of them present only once. The sequencing sample was made of naive CD4+ T cells sorted from blood. The receptor source for this set is a man aged 25 to 40 in good health. CDR3s include the opening cysteine and the closing phenylalanine or tryptophan.

TRBV10-2,TRBJ1-2,CASSESSGEPTNYGYTF
TRBV4-1,TRBJ2-7,CASSQAGTSADEQYF
TRBV6-1,TRBJ2-7,CASSERSGPSSYEQYF
TRBV28,TRBJ1-1,CASVPGQGARGTEAFF
TRBV28,TRBJ2-3,CASIRGGLTDTQYF
TRBV28,TRBJ1-2,CASCSSPGSPNYGYTF
TRBV6-1,TRBJ2-3,CASSALQGSTDTQYF
TRBV5-4,TRBJ2-5,CASSLLASQETQYF
TRBV30,TRBJ1-2,CAWRLHGQGGGYTF
TRBV18,TRBJ1-2,CASSPGRWQSHYGYTF
TRBV5-1,TRBJ1-5,CASSLGSDQPQHF
TRBV27,TRBJ2-7,CASSFDRALYEQYF
TRBV25-1,TRBJ2-7,CASSELGTGVTYEQYF
TRBV14,TRBJ2-2,CASSRRLGAGELFF
TRBV2,TRBJ2-1,CASSERGKKNNEQFF
TRBV5-1,TRBJ2-7,CASSLLRGEYEQYF
TRBV27,TRBJ1-2,CASSRKTGMYGYTF
TRBV20-1,TRBJ2-5,CSARGGETQYF